A single sample is the source of the 9 T cell receptor beta chains below, sequenced in a study of T cells in Graves' hyperthyroidism and ophthalmopathy. RNA transcripts served as the template for amplifying TCR beta CDR3 regions. In the first-round RT-PCR of the TCR CDR3, the HTBI primer set was used. TCRdb reprocessed the multiplex PCR reads via MiXCR and lists one record per CDR3 protein. The profile covers about 560,000 distinct CDR3 sequences, with over 15% appearing a single time and 18% taken by the ten largest. Sequencing was done on a sample of blood. The receptor source for this set is a woman under 30 with Graves' hyperthyroidism.

The chain uses TRBV5-1 and TRBJ1-6; TRBD1 might be the D (6 bases). V was cut by 3 bases and J by 14 bases, with 15 bases left in between. The CDR3 has 13 amino acids. Germline V CDR1 and CDR2: SGHRS, YFSETQ. CDR3 DNA sequence: TGCGCCAGCAGCTCGCCAGGGGATCGGGCCCTCCACTTT. It specifies CASSSPGDRALHF.

The rearrangement links TRBV20-1 to TRBJ2-5, with D tentatively TRBD2 (7 bases). The CDR3 runs to 15 residues. Germline-derived CDR1 and CDR2 are DFQATT and SNEGSKA (reference sequence). The V gene lost 0 bases and the J gene lost 4 bases, with 15 bases spanning the gap. The chain's CDR3 is CSARDWGGAVETQYF. The CDR3 region has the DNA TGCAGTGCTAGAGATTGGGGGGGGGCAGTAGAGACCCAGTACTTC.

The CDR3 coding sequence is TGTGCCACCAGTGAGCCCGGGGACAATCAGCCCCAGCATTTT. Translation gives CATSEPGDNQPQHF. The V and J genes are TRBV24-1 and TRBJ1-5; D uncertain. The length of the CDR3 is 14 residues. Germline V gene lookup returns CDR1 KGHDR and CDR2 SFDVKD. Trimming removed 4 bases at V and 3 bases at J, with 9 bases between.

Regarding this clonotype: One end of the junction fails to match germline, which may point to a read error. The chain recombines TRBV14 with TRBJ2-3, with TRBD2 identical over 10 bases. The germline V gene encodes CDR1 SGHDN and CDR2 FVKESK. The CDR3 has 15 residues. The CDR3 loop reads CASRQGLAGADTQYF. CDR3 nucleotides: TGTGCCAGCCGCCAAGGGCTAGCGGGGGCAGATACGCAGTATTTT.

This clonotype was seen more than once but under ten times. The J gene is TRBJ1-6, the V gene TRBV4-1; no clear D. With 4 bases removed from V and 10 bases from J, the gap between germline ends came to 11 bases. Per germline, CDR1 MGHRA and CDR2 YSYEKL. The CDR3 runs 13 residues. CDR3 bases: TGCGCCAGCAGCCTCAACAGAGACTCACCCCTCCACTTT. This gives the protein CASSLNRDSPLHF.

The chain couples TRBV7-2 to TRBJ1-2; 11 nucleotides line up with TRBD1. The CDR3 totals 14 residues. Per the germline V gene, CDR1 is SGHTA and CDR2 is FQGNSA. V was clipped by 5 bases and J by 7 bases; unmatched bases: 6. In nucleotides, the CDR3 is TGTGCCAGCAGCAAAGGACAGGGGGCGGGTGGCTACACCTTC. Protein sequence: CASSKGQGAGGYTF.

This clonotype was picked up many times. V and J are TRBV7-6 and TRBJ2-1, with TRBD1 identical over 9 bases. This CDR3 is 13 amino acids long. The V gene end was trimmed by 5 bases and the J gene end by 8 bases; junction bases not matched to a gene: 4. Germline CDR1 reads SGHVS; CDR2 reads FNYEAQ. The CDR3 nucleotides are TGTGCCAGCAGCATGGACAGGGGAGATGAGCAGTTCTTC. Its translation: CASSMDRGDEQFF.

This clonotype has a handful of counts. V and J are TRBV27 and TRBJ2-7; 8 positions match TRBD1. This CDR3 region has 15 residues. J lost 4 bases, V lost 2 bases, and 7 bases had no gene match. CDR1 and CDR2 from the germline V gene are MNHEY and SMNVEV (reference sequence). CDR3 bases: TGTGCCAGCAGTTTAGGGTCAGGGGGCACATACGAGCAGTACTTC. It codes for CASSLGSGGTYEQYF.

The chain couples TRBV5-6 to TRBJ1-5; D perhaps matches TRBD1 (5 bases). The CDR3 has 17 amino acids. V was clipped by 0 bases and J by 2 bases, with 15 bases between them. Germline CDR1 and CDR2: SGHDT and YYEEEE. Here the CDR3 reads CASSLGYGDRGNQPQHF. The CDR3 coding sequence is TGTGCCAGCAGCTTGGGATATGGGGACCGGGGCAATCAGCCCCAGCATTTT. The whole variable domain, filled in from reference TRBV5-6 and TRBJ1-5, reads DAGVTQSPTHLIKTRGQQVTLRCSPKSGHDTVSWYQQALGQGPQFIFQYYEEEERQRGNFPDRFSGHQFPNYSSELNVNALLLGDSALYLCASSLGYGDRGNQPQHFGDGTRLSIL.